Presented here are 27 T cell receptor beta chains from one specimen sequenced in a study of response to subunit inactivated influenza vaccine. TCRdb reprocessed the RT-PCR reads with MiXCR, giving one entry per CDR3 protein. The profile shows roughly 170,000 distinct CDR3 sequences, around 9% of them singletons. This sample comprised non-naive T cells sorted from PBMCs, obtained on the day of vaccination. The receptors were gathered from a man aged 50-60 years who received an inactivated influenza vaccine.

At least ten counts were recorded for this clonotype. This chain uses TRBV15 with TRBJ2-3; no clear D. The CDR3 is made up of 12 amino acids. V was shortened by 1 base and J by 4 bases, with 3 bases between the two germline ends. The V gene's germline CDR1 is LNHNV and CDR2 YYDKDF (reference sequence). CDR3 coding DNA: TGTGCCACCAGCAGAGTTTCAGATACGCAGTATTTT. This translates into CATSRVSDTQYF.

A remark on this clonotype: A clone one base away is much larger, so this may be a read error. The chain couples TRBV20-1 to TRBJ2-2; 10 bases fit TRBD2. The CDR3 contains 16 residues. In germline, CDR1 is DFQATT, CDR2 SNEGSKA (reference sequence). This CDR3 reads CCARDLLAGSTGELFF. The CDR3, as DNA: TGCTGTGCTAGAGATCTACTAGCGGGATCCACCGGGGAGCTGTTTTTT.

This clonotype was detected ten times or more. This chain connects TRBV7-9 to TRBJ1-3, with D unresolved. Germline V gene data show CDR1 as SEHNR and CDR2 as FQNEAQ (reference sequence). Trimming left V 1 base short and J 4 bases short, with 8 bases between. The CDR3 extends over 14 amino acids. The CDR3 is CASSLGMDGNTIYF. CDR3 nucleotide sequence: TGTGCCAGCAGCTTAGGAATGGACGGAAACACCATATATTTT.

The J gene is TRBJ2-1, the V gene TRBV30, with 10 bases lining up with TRBD2. Trimming took 2 bases from V and 7 from J; bases not matched to a gene: 11. The CDR3 contains 16 residues. Germline CDR1 reads GTSNPN; CDR2 reads SVGIG (reference sequence). This CDR3 reads CAWSYRASGGWNEQFF. The CDR3 DNA is TGTGCCTGGAGTTATAGGGCTAGCGGGGGTTGGAATGAGCAGTTCTTC.

This chain connects TRBV5-1 to TRBJ2-5, with TRBD2 matching 8 bases. The germline V gene encodes CDR1 SGHRS and CDR2 YFSETQ. This CDR3 is built from 16 residues. With 4 bases clipped from V and 3 bases from J, the junction kept 11 bases outside the gene matches. CDR3 DNA sequence: TGCGCCAGCAGCGATGGTGCTAGCGGGCGAAAAGAGACCCAGTACTTC. It yields the protein CASSDGASGRKETQYF.

This rearrangement joins TRBV6-2 or TRBV6-3 to TRBJ1-2, with D maybe TRBD1 (5 bases). The CDR3 consists of 16 residues. Trimming took 6 bases from V and 0 from J, leaving 17 bases between them. In germline, CDR1 is MNHEY, CDR2 SVGEGT. The CDR3: CASSGPGSLTNYGYTF. The CDR3 DNA follows: TGTGCCAGCAGCGGGCCAGGGAGTCTGACTAACTATGGCTACACCTTC.

The chain carries TRBV20-1 and TRBJ2-6; 10 nucleotides align to TRBD1. From germline, CDR1 is DFQATT and CDR2 SNEGSKA (reference sequence). The CDR3 is made up of 20 amino acids. Trimming removed 2 bases from V and 0 bases from J; junction bases left unmatched: 13. In DNA form, the CDR3 reads TGCAGTGCTAGAACACAAGACAGGGGGCTAACCTACTCTGGGGCCAACGTCCTGACTTTC. As protein: CSARTQDRGLTYSGANVLTF.

The genes are TRBV7-2 and TRBJ2-1; the D gene is possibly TRBD1 (5 bases). Per germline, CDR1 SGHTA and CDR2 FQGNSA. The CDR3 sequence is 13 residues long. V was shortened by 1 base and J by 9 bases, with 10 bases between the two germline ends. In DNA form, the CDR3 reads TGTGCCAGCAGCTTAGGGACACAAAGTGAGCAGTTCTTC. As protein: CASSLGTQSEQFF.

The rearrangement joins TRBV7-2 to TRBJ2-1; 15 bases map to TRBD2. The CDR3 extends over 17 amino acids. Germline V gives CDR1 SGHTA, CDR2 FQGNSA. Trimming cost V 3 bases and J 9 bases; bases outside gene matches: 9. The CDR3 region is CASSLSGLAGGPGEQFF. The CDR3 DNA is TGTGCCAGCAGCTTGTCCGGACTAGCGGGAGGGCCGGGTGAGCAGTTCTTC.

There are many counts of this clonotype. The rearrangement joins TRBV11-2 to TRBJ2-7, with D possibly being TRBD1 or TRBD2 (5 bases each). The CDR3 contains 13 residues. V lost 5 bases and J lost 4, with 12 bases in between. From germline, CDR1 is SGHAT and CDR2 FQNNGV. CDR3: CASSALAGYEQYF. The CDR3 coding sequence is TGTGCCAGCAGCGCCCTAGCAGGGTACGAGCAGTACTTC.

This clonotype occurred a few times. The V gene is TRBV3-1, the J gene TRBJ1-1; D not certain. Germline lookup yields CDR1 LGHDT and CDR2 YNNKEL (reference sequence). CDR3 size: 15 residues. Trimming took off 0 bases at V and 7 bases at J, with 15 bases between the two ends. The CDR3 nucleotides read TGTGCCAGCAGCCAAGATTCTCTGCGGGTGGGTGAAGCTTTCTTT. This gives the protein CASSQDSLRVGEAFF.

The J gene is TRBJ1-5, the V gene TRBV6-2 or TRBV6-3; 7 bases line up with TRBD1. The J segment lost 6 bases and the V segment lost 6 bases, leaving 5 bases of the junction unmatched. Germline V gives CDR1 MNHEY, CDR2 SVGEGT. The CDR3 is 13 amino acids. Here the CDR3 reads CASSHRDSQPQHF. CDR3 in DNA: TGTGCCAGCAGCCATAGGGACAGTCAGCCCCAGCATTTT.

The chain has TRBV19 and TRBJ2-1; 15 bases fit TRBD2. Germline V gene data show CDR1 as LNHDA and CDR2 as SQIVND (reference sequence). With V trimmed by 6 bases and J by 10 bases, 13 bases remained unmatched. This CDR3 contains 17 residues. The chain's CDR3 is CASSLPGLAGGPQEQFF. The CDR3 DNA reads as TGTGCCAGTAGCCTGCCTGGACTAGCGGGAGGGCCTCAGGAGCAGTTCTTC.

This clonotype showed up just a few times. The chain is built from TRBV12-3 or TRBV12-4 and TRBJ1-2, with unresolved D. Trimming stripped 3 bases from V and 6 bases from J, with 11 bases between. The CDR3 consists of 13 residues. The CDR3 sequence: CASSFHPGNGYTF. CDR3 coding DNA: TGTGCCAGCAGTTTTCATCCGGGGAATGGCTACACCTTC.

This chain connects TRBV15 to TRBJ2-1; 8 bases map to TRBD1. This CDR3 region has 16 residues. The V segment lost 1 base and the J segment 4 bases; nucleotides outside the gene matches: 6. The germline V gene has CDR1 LNHNV and CDR2 YYDKDF (reference sequence). For the CDR3, the DNA is TGTGCCACCAGCAGAGGAGACACAGGGGGATACAATGAGCAGTTCTTC. Its protein product is CATSRGDTGGYNEQFF.

The gene calls are TRBV5-1 and TRBJ2-3, with D maybe TRBD1 (5 bases). The V and J ends lost 6 bases and 2 bases respectively, with 16 bases between them. The germline V gene has CDR1 SGHRS and CDR2 YFSETQ. This CDR3 region has 15 residues. CDR3 coding DNA: TGCGCCAGCACCCTCTGGGGCGGTAACACAGATACGCAGTATTTT. Its translation is CASTLWGGNTDTQYF.

This chain uses TRBV18 with TRBJ1-6, with a tentative D call TRBD1 (5 bases). V lost 3 bases, J lost 7 bases, and 13 bases lay in between. The CDR3 spans 15 residues. Germline CDR1 and CDR2: KGHSH and LQKENI. The CDR3, as DNA: TGTGCCAGCTCACCGGGACCCCCGGGAAATTCACCCCTCCACTTT. Translating gives CASSPGPPGNSPLHF.

This clonotype has a count of ten or more. This chain joins TRBV3-1 and TRBJ2-2, with a weak D call TRBD2 (6 bases). Trimming shortened V by 4 bases and J by 6 bases, and 12 bases separated the two germline ends. Germline V gene sequence: CDR1 LGHDT, CDR2 YNNKEL (reference sequence). This CDR3 contains 14 residues. In nucleotides, the CDR3 is TGTGCCAGCAGCCGGGGGGACGAGTCCGGGGAGCTGTTTTTT. Its protein product is CASSRGDESGELFF.

This sequence joins TRBV12-3 or TRBV12-4 and TRBJ2-6; possible D gene TRBD1, 5 bases. V shed 10 bases and J shed 2 bases, with 12 bases lying between them. This CDR3 has 14 residues. DNA of the CDR3: TGTGCCACCCACGCAGGGCCTGGGGCCAACGTCCTGACTTTC. Encoded protein: CATHAGPGANVLTF.

In this sample, this clonotype turned up a few times. The CDR3 bases are TGTGCCAGCAGTGAAGACGGGCTTCTGTACGAGCAGTACTTC. This sequence encodes CASSEDGLLYEQYF. The rearrangement joins TRBV6-1 to TRBJ2-7; D uncertain. Germline CDR1 reads MNHNS; CDR2 reads SASEGT. Trimming took off 1 base at V and 4 bases at J, with 11 bases between the two ends. CDR3 length: 14 residues.

A few counts support this clonotype. V and J are TRBV18 and TRBJ1-3; D unclear. Germline V gives CDR1 KGHSH, CDR2 LQKENI. CDR3 size: 14 residues. V gave up 0 bases and J gave up 4 bases, with 7 bases separating them. CDR3 loop: CASSPPGTGNTIYF. CDR3 bases: TGTGCCAGCTCACCACCGGGCACCGGAAACACCATATATTTT.

This clonotype was picked up a small number of times. The chain carries TRBV7-2 and TRBJ2-5; TRBD2 aligns across 8 bases. Germline CDR1 is SGHTA and CDR2 is FQGNSA. The CDR3 runs to 14 residues. The V gene end was trimmed by 3 bases and the J gene end by 4 bases; junction bases not matched to a gene: 4. In DNA form, the CDR3 reads TGTGCCAGCAGCTTCGGCGGGGGGTCAGAGACCCAGTACTTC. This encodes CASSFGGGSETQYF. The whole variable domain, remainder taken from reference TRBV7-2 and TRBJ2-5, is GAGVSQSPSNKVTEKGKDVELRCDPISGHTALYWYRQSLGQGLEFLIYFQGNSAPDKSGLPSDRFSAERTGGSVSTLTIQRTQQEDSAVYLCASSFGGGSETQYFGPGTRLLVL.

Many counts were recorded for this clonotype. The CDR3 nucleotides read TGTGCCAGCAGTCGACACCAAGCGGGCGACAATGAGCAGTTCTTC. As protein: CASSRHQAGDNEQFF. The rearrangement uses TRBV6-2 or TRBV6-3 and TRBJ2-1, with D possibly TRBD2 on 6 matching bases. The germline V and J ends were trimmed by 5 bases and 5 bases, with 16 bases remaining between them. CDR1 is MNHEY, CDR2 SVGEGT, per germline. The CDR3 extends over 15 amino acids.

This clonotype was recorded many times. The chain carries TRBV20-1 and TRBJ1-2; 9 bases align to TRBD1. CDR1 is DFQATT and CDR2 is SNEGSKA in the germline V gene (reference sequence). V dropped 5 bases and J dropped 5; count of bases not matched to a gene: 21. CDR3 length: 18 amino acids. The CDR3 sequence is CSAASIKGTGTGRYGYTF. The CDR3 bases are TGCAGTGCTGCCAGTATAAAGGGCACCGGGACAGGGCGGTATGGCTACACCTTC.

This clonotype was detected many times. This chain links TRBV4-3 with TRBJ1-5; no reliable D call. Germline V lookup: CDR1 LGHNA, CDR2 YSLEER. This CDR3 region has 15 residues. V was cut by 1 base and J by 0 bases, with 7 bases left in between. The CDR3 protein is CASSQVWGSNQPQHF. The CDR3 coding sequence is TGCGCCAGCAGCCAAGTATGGGGTAGCAATCAGCCCCAGCATTTT.

To note about this clonotype: The junction shows a germline mismatch at one end, possibly a read error. V gene TRBV11-2 combines with J gene TRBJ2-3, with D uncertain. The CDR3 consists of 14 residues. Germline assignment: CDR1 SGHAT and CDR2 FQNNGV. Written as DNA, the CDR3 is TGTGCCAGCAGCCTAGATCGGCGCACAGATACGCAGTATTTT. Translated: CASSLDRRTDTQYF.

This rearrangement joins TRBV27 to TRBJ1-1; 9 bases match TRBD1. Germline CDR1 and CDR2: MNHEY and SMNVEV (reference sequence). CDR3 length equals 14 residues. The trim removed 5 bases at V and 6 bases at J, leaving 7 bases unmatched. For the CDR3, the DNA is TGTGCCAGCAGTGGTACAGGGGGCTGGGCTGAAGCTTTCTTT. The encoded protein is CASSGTGGWAEAFF.